The present T cell receptor beta chain was sequenced within a study of cytomegalovirus exposure and HLA in healthy donors. Use of 60 Vbeta and 13 Jbeta primers characterized the PCR. Measured with immunoSEQ multiplex PCR; TCRdb has only the in-frame clones, and not every one. The sample shows 110,000 to 150,000 clones, roughly 78% of them seen only once. Study findings and constraints: Prior analysis indicated that the majority of TCR beta V segments exhibited productivity approximately 87% or approximately 30% of the time.

V lost 3 bases and J 3 bases, leaving 18 bases between the germline ends. This CDR3 region has 16 residues. The germline V gene has CDR1 MNHNS and CDR2 SASEGT. Regarding this clone: As yet, its antigen is unknown.

The clonotype originates from a female donor in good health and CMV-seronegative. The sequencing sample was made of PBMCs. The V call is TRBV6-1, the J call TRBJ2-7, with a tentative D call TRBD1 (5 bases). Written as DNA, the CDR3 is TGTGCCAGCAGTGACCTTAGGACAATAGTCGTCTACGAGCAGTACTTC. Protein product: CASSDLRTIVVYEQYF.